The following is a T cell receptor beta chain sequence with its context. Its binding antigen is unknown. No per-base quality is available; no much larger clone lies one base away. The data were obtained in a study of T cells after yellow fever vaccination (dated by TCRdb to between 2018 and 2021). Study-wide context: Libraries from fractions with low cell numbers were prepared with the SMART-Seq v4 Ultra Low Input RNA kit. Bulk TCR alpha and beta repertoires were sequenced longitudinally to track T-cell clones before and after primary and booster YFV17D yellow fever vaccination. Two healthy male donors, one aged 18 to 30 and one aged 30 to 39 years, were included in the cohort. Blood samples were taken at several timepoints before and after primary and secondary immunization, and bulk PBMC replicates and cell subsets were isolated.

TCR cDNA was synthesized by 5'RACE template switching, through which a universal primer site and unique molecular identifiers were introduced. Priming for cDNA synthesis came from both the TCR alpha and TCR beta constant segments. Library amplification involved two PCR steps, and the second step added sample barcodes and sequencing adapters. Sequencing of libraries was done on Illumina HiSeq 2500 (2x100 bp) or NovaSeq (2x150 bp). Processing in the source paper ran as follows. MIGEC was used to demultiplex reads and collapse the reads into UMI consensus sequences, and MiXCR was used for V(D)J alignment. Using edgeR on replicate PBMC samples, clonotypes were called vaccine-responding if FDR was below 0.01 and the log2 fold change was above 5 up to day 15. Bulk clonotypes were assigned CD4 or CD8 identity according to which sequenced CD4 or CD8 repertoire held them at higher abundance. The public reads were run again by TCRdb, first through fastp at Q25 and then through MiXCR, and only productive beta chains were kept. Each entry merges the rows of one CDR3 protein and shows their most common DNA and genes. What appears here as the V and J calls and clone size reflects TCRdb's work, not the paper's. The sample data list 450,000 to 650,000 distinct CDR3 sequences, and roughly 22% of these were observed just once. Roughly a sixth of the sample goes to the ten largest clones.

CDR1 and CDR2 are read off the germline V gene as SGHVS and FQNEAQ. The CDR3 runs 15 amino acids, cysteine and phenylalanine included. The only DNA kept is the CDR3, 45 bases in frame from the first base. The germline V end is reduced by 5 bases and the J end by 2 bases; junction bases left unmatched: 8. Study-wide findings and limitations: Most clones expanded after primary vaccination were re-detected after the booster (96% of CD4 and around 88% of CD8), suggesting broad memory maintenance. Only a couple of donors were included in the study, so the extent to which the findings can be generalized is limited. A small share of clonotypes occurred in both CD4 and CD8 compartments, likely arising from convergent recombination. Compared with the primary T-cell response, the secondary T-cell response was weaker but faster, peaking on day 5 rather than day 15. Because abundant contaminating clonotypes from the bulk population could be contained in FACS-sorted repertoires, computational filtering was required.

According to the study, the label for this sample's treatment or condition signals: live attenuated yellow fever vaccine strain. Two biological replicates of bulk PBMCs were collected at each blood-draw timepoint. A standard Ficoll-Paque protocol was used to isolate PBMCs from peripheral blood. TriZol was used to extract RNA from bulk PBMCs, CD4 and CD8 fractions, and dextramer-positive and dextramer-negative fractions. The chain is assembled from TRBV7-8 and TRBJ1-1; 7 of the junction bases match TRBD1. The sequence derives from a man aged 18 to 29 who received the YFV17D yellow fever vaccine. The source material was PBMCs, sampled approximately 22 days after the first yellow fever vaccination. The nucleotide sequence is TGTGCCAGCAGCGCGACCGGGACAGTAAACACTGAAGCTTTCTTT. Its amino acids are CASSATGTVNTEAFF.